This T cell receptor beta chain was identified during a study of response to subunit inactivated influenza vaccine. Study results and caveats: With each seasonal influenza vaccination, the authors suggested, few new T cells are recruited.

This clonotype has only a few counts. Its antigen remains unknown. In TCRdb, the RT-PCR reads were re-called with MiXCR into one record per CDR3 protein. The table shows 150,000 or so distinct CDR3 sequences, with roughly 10% occurring only once. The receptor's source is a man aged 45 to 75 who received an inactivated influenza vaccine. The sample in question was CD8+ T cells sorted from PBMCs, obtained roughly 24 months after vaccination.

CDR3 DNA sequence: TGTGCCAGCAGCTCTCCTAGCGGGGGGCCCACAGATACGCAGTATTTT. Translating gives CASSSPSGGPTDTQYF. The chain uses TRBV7-2 and TRBJ2-3; 11 bases are a match to TRBD2. CDR1 and CDR2 from the germline V gene are SGHTA and FQGNSA. Germline trimming cut 4 bases from V and 2 bases from J; bases unmatched to any gene: 5. This CDR3 is built from 16 residues.